These 30 T cell receptor beta chains share one sample of origin, sequenced in a study of cytomegalovirus exposure and HLA in healthy donors. The PCR had 60 Vbeta and 13 Jbeta primers. Sequenced by immunoSEQ multiplex PCR; TCRdb stores in-frame clones only, minus some. Found here are 130,000 to 150,000 clones, over 65% of them singletons; the top ten hold 2.5% to 3.5%. The sample comprised PBMCs. Every receptor here comes from a man aged 40-50 years in good health and CMV-seropositive.

V gene TRBV6-1 combines with J gene TRBJ1-6, with 9 bases lining up with TRBD1. The length of the CDR3 is 15 residues. Germline V gene lookup returns CDR1 MNHNS and CDR2 SASEGT. V was pared by 6 bases and J by 13 bases, with 13 bases of the junction left unmatched. The CDR3 nucleotides are TGTGCCAGCAGGGAACAGGGGGCGCTTATACGGCCCCTCCACTTT. It is translated as CASREQGALIRPLHF.

The chain has TRBV13 and TRBJ1-2, with D perhaps matching TRBD1 (5 bases). Germline V CDR1 and CDR2: PRHDT, FYEKMQ (reference sequence). This CDR3 contains 13 residues. Between the trimmed V and J ends, which lost 7 bases and 6 bases, there was a span of 15 bases. In DNA, the CDR3 is TGTGCCAGCACCCAACAGCGACAGCATGGCTACACCTTC. This encodes CASTQQRQHGYTF.

V usage is TRBV6-1 and J usage is TRBJ2-7; 9 nucleotides agree with TRBD1. Germline loops: CDR1 MNHNS, CDR2 SASEGT. CDR3 length: 13 residues. The V and J ends lost 8 bases and 1 base, in that order; junction bases with no gene match: 3. CDR3 protein: CASGQGFSYEQYF. Written as DNA, the CDR3 is TGTGCCAGCGGACAGGGGTTTTCCTACGAGCAGTACTTC.

This chain uses TRBV4-1 with TRBJ1-4, with D unresolved. The V gene's germline CDR1 is MGHRA and CDR2 YSYEKL. The CDR3 consists of 12 residues. The germline V and J ends were trimmed by 6 bases and 8 bases, with 10 bases remaining between them. The CDR3 region is CASRHAEEKLFF. In nucleotides, the CDR3 is TGCGCCAGCAGACACGCTGAAGAAAAACTGTTTTTT.

This clone was seen once. V is TRBV30 and J is TRBJ2-1; D is perhaps TRBD2 (6 bases). The CDR3 runs 18 residues. Deletions cut 4 bases from V and 6 bases from J, with 28 bases between. Germline CDR1 reads GTSNPN; CDR2 reads SVGIG (reference sequence). The DNA for the CDR3 is TGTGCCTGGATGTCGGGGACTCTTAGCTTCAACATCATCAATGAGCAGTTCTTC. Protein product: CAWMSGTLSFNIINEQFF.

The chain couples TRBV7-9 to TRBJ2-1; tentative D call: TRBD1 (5 bases). Per the germline V gene, CDR1 is SEHNR and CDR2 is FQNEAQ (reference sequence). This CDR3 has 15 amino acids. Trimming cost V 5 bases and J 5 bases, with 16 bases left between them. CDR3 sequence reads: CASSQFQGRDNEQFF. Written as DNA, the CDR3 is TGTGCCAGCAGCCAATTTCAGGGTAGGGACAATGAGCAGTTCTTC.

This chain connects TRBV28 to TRBJ2-3; D is unclear. The CDR3 totals 15 residues. CDR1 and CDR2 (germline): MDHEN, SYDVKM. Between the trimmed V and J ends, which lost 1 base and 4 bases, there was a span of 12 bases. The CDR3 region has the DNA TGTGCCAGCAGTTTATATAGTGGTCAGGCAGATACGCAGTATTTT. Translation gives CASSLYSGQADTQYF.

A remark on this clone: At one of its ends the junction is not consistent with the germline gene, which may arise from a read error. The CDR3 here is CSSSLFSGAQETQYF. In DNA, the CDR3 is TGTTCCAGCAGCTTATTTAGCGGAGCCCAAGAGACCCAGTACTTC. The chain is built from TRBV7-9 and TRBJ2-5; tentative D call: TRBD2 (6 bases). CDR3 length: 15 amino acids. Germline V CDR1 and CDR2: SEHNR, FQNEAQ (reference sequence).

This rearrangement joins TRBV7-9 to TRBJ1-2; D perhaps matches TRBD1 (6 bases). The CDR3 runs 19 residues. Germline CDR1 is SEHNR and CDR2 is FQNEAQ (reference sequence). Trimming shortened V by 1 base and J by 2 bases, and 23 bases separated the two germline ends. Written as DNA, the CDR3 is TGTGCCAGCAGCTTAGAGTCCCCAGATAGACAGGCTTACAACTATGGCTACACCTTC. It codes for CASSLESPDRQAYNYGYTF.

The chain joins TRBV5-4 to TRBJ2-4; TRBD1 aligns across 8 bases. The CDR3 has 18 residues. The junction had 12 bases not matched to a gene; V was cut back by 4 bases and J by 0 bases. Per germline, CDR1 SGHNT and CDR2 YYREEE (reference sequence). In DNA form, the CDR3 reads TGTGCCAGCAGCCCACAAGGACAGGGATCCTTAGCCAAAAACATTCAGTACTTC. As protein: CASSPQGQGSLAKNIQYF.

The V call is TRBV2, the J call TRBJ2-5; 13 bases map to TRBD2. CDR3 size: 17 residues. Germline V gives CDR1 SNHLY, CDR2 FYNNEI. The J segment lost 3 bases and the V segment lost 8 bases, leaving 12 bases of the junction unmatched. The chain's CDR3 is CASCRGGTSGAKETQYF. Here the CDR3 DNA reads TGTGCCAGCTGCAGGGGAGGGACTAGCGGGGCCAAAGAGACCCAGTACTTC.

The CDR3 is CASSPWTSGRTDTQYF. The CDR3 DNA reads as TGTGCCAGTAGTCCTTGGACTAGCGGACGCACAGATACGCAGTATTTT. V usage is TRBV19 and J usage is TRBJ2-3, with TRBD2 identical over 10 bases. CDR1 is LNHDA, CDR2 SQIVND, per germline (reference sequence). The CDR3 has 16 amino acids. After removal of 5 bases from V and 1 base from J, the junction contained 6 bases not matched to a gene.

This rearrangement joins TRBV19 to TRBJ2-2; D not resolved. Germline values: CDR1 LNHDA, CDR2 SQIVND (reference sequence). V lost 4 bases and J lost 4, with 13 bases in between. CDR3 length: 15 amino acids. The CDR3: CASSTEDQTTGELFF. CDR3 in DNA: TGTGCCAGTAGTACCGAGGATCAAACCACCGGGGAGCTGTTTTTT.

The V and J genes are TRBV11-3 and TRBJ2-7; tentatively, D is TRBD2 (5 bases). The CDR3 is 14 amino acids. CDR1 and CDR2 (germline): SGHNT, YENEEA. The V end was cut by 2 bases, the J end by 6 bases, with 14 bases between. The CDR3 region is CASSLRSGRAEQYF. CDR3 DNA sequence: TGTGCCAGCAGCTTACGGTCGGGGAGAGCCGAGCAGTACTTC. The variable domain in full, with the rest retrieved from reference TRBV11-3 and TRBJ2-7, is EAGVVQSPRYKIIEKKQPVAFWCNPISGHNTLYWYLQNLGQGPELLIRYENEEAVDDSQLPKDRFSAERLKGVDSTLKIQPAELGDSAVYLCASSLRSGRAEQYFGPGTRLTVT.

This clone turned up a few times. The J gene is TRBJ2-7, the V gene TRBV19; 8 bases match TRBD2. CDR3 length equals 18 residues. The J segment lost 3 bases and the V segment lost 6 bases, leaving 19 bases of the junction unmatched. The germline V gene has CDR1 LNHDA and CDR2 SQIVND (reference sequence). CDR3 amino acids: CASRRSGRASPYNYEQYF. DNA of the CDR3: TGTGCCAGTAGGCGCTCCGGGAGGGCCTCTCCTTACAACTACGAGCAGTACTTC.

J is TRBJ1-5 and V is TRBV19; TRBD1 might be the D (6 bases). This CDR3 comprises 13 residues. The germline CDR1 and CDR2 sequences are LNHDA and SQIVND (reference sequence). The V and J ends lost 5 bases and 7 bases respectively, with 12 bases between them. CDR3 loop: CASSRDIEQPQHF. The CDR3 DNA follows: TGTGCCAGTAGTCGGGACATTGAACAGCCCCAGCATTTT.

The chain is built from TRBV5-1 and TRBJ2-5; no clear D. This CDR3 is built from 14 residues. The V and J ends lost 2 bases and 2 bases respectively, with 10 bases between them. In germline, CDR1 is SGHRS, CDR2 YFSETQ. CDR3 in amino acids: CASSFGVTQETQYF. CDR3 DNA sequence: TGCGCCAGCAGCTTCGGAGTTACTCAAGAGACCCAGTACTTC.

The chain recombines TRBV28 with TRBJ1-1; D gene ambiguous. The CDR3 consists of 16 residues. Germline CDR1 reads MDHEN; CDR2 reads SYDVKM. Deletions cut 2 bases from V and 1 base from J, with 14 bases between. The CDR3 nucleotides read TGTGCCAGCAGTTTAGCTGCGACGGGTCCGAACACTGAAGCTTTCTTT. Translating gives CASSLAATGPNTEAFF.

This sequence joins TRBV6-1 and TRBJ2-6, with 7 bases identical to TRBD1. Germline V CDR1 and CDR2: MNHNS, SASEGT. V lost 2 bases, J lost 0 bases, and 4 bases stayed unmatched. The length of the CDR3 is 17 residues. The CDR3 DNA reads as TGTGCCAGCAGTGAAACAGGGACAGTCTCTGGGGCCAACGTCCTGACTTTC. Translating gives CASSETGTVSGANVLTF.

CDR3 bases: TGTGCCAGCAGCCCACAAACCCTCAACCAGTACTTC. Translated: CASSPQTLNQYF. The genes are TRBV7-2 and TRBJ2-7; D remains ambiguous. This CDR3 region has 12 residues. Germline V gene lookup returns CDR1 SGHTA and CDR2 FQGNSA. The V end lost 5 bases, the J end lost 10 bases, and 15 bases lay between the germline ends.

The chain employs TRBV5-5 and TRBJ2-7; D possibly corresponds to TRBD1 (6 bases). CDR1 SGHKS and CDR2 YYEKEE come from the germline V gene (reference sequence). Between the trimmed V and J ends, which lost 6 bases and 0 bases, there was a span of 16 bases. The CDR3 sequence is 15 residues long. The CDR3 sequence is CASIGSARGSYEQYF. CDR3 bases: TGTGCCAGCATAGGGAGCGCCAGGGGCTCCTACGAGCAGTACTTC.

Only one count was recorded for this clone. The V and J genes are TRBV9 and TRBJ1-2, with a tentative D call TRBD1 (5 bases). This CDR3 is built from 14 residues. V lost 3 bases and J 8 bases, leaving 17 bases between the germline ends. Germline values: CDR1 SGDLS, CDR2 YYNGEE. The CDR3, as DNA: TGTGCCAGCAGCGAAGTTTCACAGGTTGGCGGCTACACCTTC. Translating gives CASSEVSQVGGYTF.

This chain joins TRBV27 and TRBJ2-3, with 7 bases that match TRBD2. CDR3 length: 16 residues. J lost 2 bases, V lost 6 bases, and 11 bases had no gene match. Germline V gene data show CDR1 as MNHEY and CDR2 as SMNVEV (reference sequence). The CDR3 nucleotides are TGTGCCAGCAGCCCGGAGTCTAGCGGACTCACAGATACGCAGTATTTT. It is translated as CASSPESSGLTDTQYF.

The gene calls are TRBV7-2 and TRBJ2-3; 7 bases line up with TRBD2. Germline assignment: CDR1 SGHTA and CDR2 FQGNSA. Unmatched junction bases numbered 12, after V lost 2 bases and J lost 4 bases. This CDR3 contains 17 residues. In DNA form, the CDR3 reads TGTGCCAGCAGCTTAACAGCGCTAGCGGAATGGGCAGATACGCAGTATTTT. This sequence encodes CASSLTALAEWADTQYF.

The chain carries TRBV6-5 and TRBJ2-3, with 10 bases identical to TRBD1. CDR3 size: 15 residues. V lost 2 bases to trimming and J lost 4 bases; unmatched junction nucleotides: 3. Germline V gives CDR1 MNHEY, CDR2 SVGAGI. DNA for the CDR3: TGTGCCAGCAGTTACCTGGACAGGGGGGCAGATACGCAGTATTTT. It yields the protein CASSYLDRGADTQYF.

The table lists this clone with a count of one. The chain couples TRBV4-3 to TRBJ1-4; 9 nucleotides line up with TRBD1. With 0 bases clipped from V and 8 bases from J, the junction kept 19 bases outside the gene matches. CDR1 LGHNA and CDR2 YSLEER come from the germline V gene. The CDR3 has 20 residues. CDR3 region: CASSQEPPLDRGPRGEKLFF. In DNA, the CDR3 is TGCGCCAGCAGCCAAGAGCCTCCCTTGGACAGGGGCCCGAGAGGCGAAAAACTGTTTTTT.

DNA of the CDR3: TGTGCCAGCAGCTTTAGGACTTCGGGGTACAATGAGCAGTTCTTC. Protein sequence: CASSFRTSGYNEQFF. The chain combines TRBV7-6 with TRBJ2-1; D is perhaps TRBD2 (5 bases). V was shortened by 3 bases and J by 4 bases, with 13 bases between the two germline ends. The CDR3 covers 15 residues. Germline assignment: CDR1 SGHVS and CDR2 FNYEAQ.

A few counts support this clone. The chain combines TRBV30 with TRBJ2-7; D may be TRBD2 (5 bases). The V and J ends lost 8 bases and 0 bases respectively, with 14 bases between them. This CDR3 comprises 13 residues. The germline V gene has CDR1 GTSNPN and CDR2 SVGIG (reference sequence). CDR3 amino acids: CAGIRDSSYEQYF. The CDR3 DNA reads as TGTGCCGGTATTCGGGATAGCTCCTACGAGCAGTACTTC.

The chain joins TRBV10-3 to TRBJ2-2; 7 bases agree with TRBD1. The CDR3 is 15 amino acids. CDR1 and CDR2 from the germline V gene are ENHRY and SYGVKD. The V segment lost 5 bases and the J segment 3 bases; nucleotides outside the gene matches: 6. In DNA form, the CDR3 reads TGTGCCATCAGTCAGACAGGGTTGGACACCGGGGAGCTGTTTTTT. Its translation is CAISQTGLDTGELFF.

The rearrangement links TRBV27 to TRBJ1-1; D possibly corresponds to TRBD1 (6 bases). From germline, CDR1 is MNHEY and CDR2 SMNVEV (reference sequence). The V gene lost 5 bases and the J gene lost 4 bases, with 14 bases spanning the gap. The CDR3 covers 14 residues. The CDR3 region is CASSPSTGRTEAFF. As DNA, the CDR3 is TGTGCCAGCAGTCCATCGACAGGCCGCACTGAAGCTTTCTTT.